The 15 T cell receptor beta chains in this list originate from one sample, sequenced in a study of blood T cell repertoires in COVID-19 (TCRdb year 2020). The library was obtained by the immunoSEQ multiplex PCR assay. TCRdb holds this immuneACCESS table with in-frame rearrangements only. Some clones are missing; in checked studies, unresolved V genes explain under half, and the rest has no known cause. For this sample there are some 70,000 clones; approximately 73% appear just once. The ten top clones hold 15% of the sample. The sequencing input was peripheral blood. The receptor set was obtained from a man aged 55 to 70 with COVID-19, enrolled during active disease.

This clone ranks as medium-sized. This rearrangement joins TRBV5-5 to TRBJ2-7; 14 bases line up with TRBD2. J gave up 5 bases and V 4 bases, and 17 bases lay outside the gene matches. Germline CDR1 is SGHKS and CDR2 is YYEKEE (reference sequence). The CDR3 is 19 amino acids. CDR3 nucleotides: TGTGCCAGCAGCCCACCGGGACTAGCGGGAGTCGGGTCTATTCACGAGCAGTACTTC. It encodes CASSPPGLAGVGSIHEQYF.

This clone came up once. The CDR3 here is CASSNTGNTGELFF. CDR3 sequence (DNA): TGTGCCAGCAGCAACACAGGGAACACCGGGGAGCTGTTTTTT. The chain uses TRBV21-1 and TRBJ2-2; the table's TRBD1 call for D was not verified on the DNA. TRBV21-1 is shown as a pseudogene. The CDR3 extends over 14 amino acids.

This chain links TRBV5-1 with TRBJ2-1, with 8 positions matching TRBD2. The CDR3 is 17 residues long. Germline V gene lookup returns CDR1 SGHRS and CDR2 YFSETQ. With V trimmed by 2 bases and J by 4 bases, 11 bases remained unmatched. CDR3 loop: CASSFWPAPGGYNEQFF. CDR3 in DNA: TGCGCCAGCAGCTTTTGGCCCGCACCGGGGGGGTACAATGAGCAGTTCTTC.

This chain uses TRBV11-2 with TRBJ2-5; a weak D match, TRBD1 (6 bases). Trimming cost V 5 bases and J 4 bases, with 17 bases left between them. There are 15 residues in the CDR3. CDR1 is SGHAT and CDR2 is FQNNGV in the germline V gene. CDR3 DNA sequence: TGTGCCAGCAGCCTAAAAACAGGGACGAGAGAGACCCAGTACTTC. This translates into CASSLKTGTRETQYF.

This chain uses TRBV4-2 with TRBJ2-3, with 12 bases matching TRBD2. Trimming at V came to 1 base and at J to 3 bases, leaving 11 bases not matched to a gene. The CDR3 runs to 19 residues. Germline V CDR1 and CDR2: LGHNA, YNFKEQ. DNA for the CDR3: TGTGCCAGCAGCCAAGGCTCCCTAGCGGGGGGGCCTGGGACAGATACGCAGTATTTT. Amino acids: CASSQGSLAGGPGTDTQYF.

The chain links TRBV30 to TRBJ2-3; D might be TRBD2 (5 bases). The CDR3 loop spans 13 amino acids. CDR1 is GTSNPN and CDR2 is SVGIG in the germline V gene (reference sequence). Trimming took 0 bases from V and 3 from J, leaving 7 bases between them. CDR3 nucleotide sequence: TGTGCCTGGAGTGTGGACTCTACAGATACGCAGTATTTT. Amino acid sequence: CAWSVDSTDTQYF.

The chain is built from TRBV29-1 and TRBJ2-2, with D possibly being TRBD1 (6 bases). The CDR3 loop spans 14 amino acids. CDR1 is SQVTM, CDR2 ANQGSEA, per germline. Trimming left V 6 bases short and J 4 bases short, with 15 bases between. The CDR3 DNA reads as TGCAGCGTAGGACAGAGAGTCAGCACCGGGGAGCTGTTTTTT. Its translation is CSVGQRVSTGELFF.

The CDR3 DNA follows: TGTGCCAGCAGTGCCGGGACAGGGGGGGAGCAGTTCTTC. Translation: CASSAGTGGEQFF. The chain is built from TRBV2 and TRBJ2-1; TRBD1 agrees at 11 bases. The CDR3 runs to 13 residues. The germline CDR1 and CDR2 sequences are SNHLY and FYNNEI. The junction had 3 bases not matched to a gene; V was cut back by 4 bases and J by 10 bases.

This clone has just one count. V usage is TRBV5-1 and J usage is TRBJ2-2; D is perhaps TRBD2 (5 bases). Trimming removed 0 bases from V and 5 bases from J, with 11 bases in between. The CDR3 runs 15 residues. Germline CDR1 reads SGHRS; CDR2 reads YFSETQ. DNA of the CDR3: TGCGCCAGCAGCTTGGACAATCCGGGAACCGGGGAGCTGTTTTTT. This gives the protein CASSLDNPGTGELFF.

The V and J genes are TRBV28 and TRBJ2-5; D is ambiguous. The CDR3 runs 15 residues. Trimming stripped 4 bases from V and 1 base from J, with 13 bases between. Germline values: CDR1 MDHEN, CDR2 SYDVKM. CDR3 loop: CASSSPAGLQETQYF. The CDR3 DNA reads TGTGCCAGCAGTTCCCCCGCAGGTCTCCAAGAGACCCAGTACTTC.

This clone has only one observation. V gene TRBV5-6 combines with J gene TRBJ2-7; 11 nucleotides agree with TRBD1. Trimming took 2 bases from V and 5 from J; bases not matched to a gene: 3. The CDR3 runs to 14 residues. CDR1 SGHDT and CDR2 YYEEEE come from the germline V gene. The CDR3 here is CASSLGQGAHEQYF. The CDR3 DNA sequence: TGTGCCAGCAGCTTAGGACAGGGGGCCCACGAGCAGTACTTC.

This chain links TRBV7-9 with TRBJ2-5; no clear D gene. Trimming took off 1 base at V and 5 bases at J, with 8 bases between the two ends. The CDR3 spans 13 residues. The V gene's germline CDR1 is SEHNR and CDR2 FQNEAQ (reference sequence). CDR3 sequence: CASSLEVRETQYF. The CDR3 nucleotides are TGTGCCAGCAGCTTAGAAGTCAGGGAGACCCAGTACTTC. The full variable domain, completed using reference TRBV7-9 and TRBJ2-5, is DTGVSQNPRHKITKRGQNVTFRCDPISEHNRLYWYRQTLGQGPEFLTYFQNEAQLEKSRLLSDRFSAERPKGSFSTLEIQRTEQGDSAMYLCASSLEVRETQYFGPGTRLLVL.

The genes are TRBV30 and TRBJ2-3; D may be TRBD1 (5 bases). Trimming cost V 2 bases and J 2 bases, with 14 bases left between them. Germline V gene lookup returns CDR1 GTSNPN and CDR2 SVGIG (reference sequence). The CDR3 totals 15 residues. The CDR3 here is CAWSSQGGFTDTQYF. As DNA, the CDR3 is TGTGCCTGGAGTTCCCAGGGTGGGTTCACAGATACGCAGTATTTT.

This sequence joins TRBV6-5 and TRBJ2-7; 11 bases are shared with TRBD1. V trimming: 3 bases; J trimming: 6 bases; junction bases outside the gene matches: 4. The CDR3 sequence is 14 residues long. Germline V CDR1 and CDR2: MNHEY, SVGAGI. The CDR3, as DNA: TGTGCCAGCAGTTATGGGACAGGGGGAGGCGAGCAGTACTTC. Encoded protein: CASSYGTGGGEQYF.

The V and J genes are TRBV9 and TRBJ2-5; perhaps TRBD2 as D (7 bases). The germline V gene has CDR1 SGDLS and CDR2 YYNGEE. V was pared by 4 bases and J by 6 bases, with 22 bases between. The CDR3 is 16 residues long. In nucleotides, the CDR3 is TGTGCCAGCAGCCCCCGTACGGGCGGGGGCGCGAAGACCCAGTACTTC. Protein sequence: CASSPRTGGGAKTQYF.